This T cell receptor beta chain was captured in a study of cytomegalovirus exposure and HLA in healthy donors. General study points: Investigators reported 150 to 200 TCR beta chains as tied to cytomegalovirus. HLA allele associations emerged for some 16,000 TCR beta sequences in a later analysis, at 0.05 false discovery rate. Rarity marked most TCR sequences, yet some public TCRs occurred in many donors. Data from an earlier analysis indicated that most TCR beta V segments were productive either about 87% or about 30% of the time.

A remark on this clone: The target antigen is unknown.

Use of 60 Vbeta and 13 Jbeta primers characterized the PCR. The repertoire was sequenced with immunoSEQ multiplex PCR; TCRdb's copy has only in-frame clones and lacks some. The sample has about 240,000 clones; around 81% are singletons. Germline V gene data show CDR1 as ENHRY and CDR2 as SYGVKD. The trim removed 2 bases at V and 4 bases at J, leaving 8 bases unmatched. The CDR3 covers 16 residues. This chain joins TRBV10-3 and TRBJ2-7, with 10 bases fitting TRBD2. This clonotype was sampled from a woman in her sixties or seventies in good health and CMV-seropositive. Sequences were obtained from PBMCs. This CDR3 is CAISEVGSGRIYEQYF. The CDR3, as DNA: TGTGCCATCAGTGAGGTTGGTAGCGGGAGGATATACGAGCAGTACTTC.